This is a list of T cell receptor beta chains from one sample in a study of T cell responses to AZD1222 COVID-19 vaccine. Produced via immunoSEQ multiplex PCR; TCRdb's table is partial and in-frame only. The sample contains 89,000 or so clones, 88% of which appear only once. The sample in question was peripheral blood, obtained on day 0 of AZD1222 vaccination. Receptors originate from an adult in good health. Both conserved end residues are part of each CDR3. D genes are given only for firm matches. Clone size is given for some rows only: seen once, a few or many times, or a class if the clone is expanded.

clone_size: -; j_call: TRBJ2-6; d_call: TRBD1; v_call: TRBV27; cdr3_nt: TGTGCCGGGGGACAGGGCAATCACTCTGGGGCCAACGTCCTGACTTTC; cdr3_aa: CAGGQGNHSGANVLTF
clone_size: -; j_call: TRBJ1-6; d_call: TRBD1; v_call: TRBV7-2; cdr3_nt: TGTGCCAGCAGCTTAGCGCTAAAAGACAGGGGCCGCGGAAATTCACCCCTCCACTTT; cdr3_aa: CASSLALKDRGRGNSPLHF
clone_size: -; j_call: TRBJ1-1; d_call: TRBD1; v_call: TRBV5-1; cdr3_nt: TGCGCCAGCAGCTTGGACCGGGACAGAATGAACACTGAAGCTTTCTTT; cdr3_aa: CASSLDRDRMNTEAFF
clone_size: -; j_call: TRBJ2-7; d_call: -; v_call: TRBV7-8; cdr3_nt: TGTGCCAGCAGCTTATCTCCCGATTCCTACGAGCAGTACTTC; cdr3_aa: CASSLSPDSYEQYF
clone_size: -; j_call: TRBJ1-5; d_call: -; v_call: TRBV18; cdr3_nt: TGTGCCAGCTCACCAACATGGAATAGCAATCAGCCCCAGCATTTT; cdr3_aa: CASSPTWNSNQPQHF
clone_size: -; j_call: TRBJ1-2; d_call: -; v_call: TRBV4-2; cdr3_nt: TGTGCCAGCAGCCAAGGCGGCCTCAAGGGCTATGGCTACACCTTC; cdr3_aa: CASSQGGLKGYGYTF
clone_size: once; j_call: TRBJ2-5; d_call: TRBD2; v_call: TRBV24-1; cdr3_nt: TGTGCCACCAGTTTAAGCGGGAGAGAGACCCAGTACTTC; cdr3_aa: CATSLSGRETQYF
clone_size: -; j_call: TRBJ1-2; d_call: -; v_call: TRBV28; cdr3_nt: TGTGCCAGCAGACGGGACGCTAACTATGGCTACACCTTC; cdr3_aa: CASRRDANYGYTF
clone_size: -; j_call: TRBJ1-1; d_call: -; v_call: TRBV2; cdr3_nt: TGTGCCAGCAGACTCGGTCGGGACACTGAAGCTTTCTTT; cdr3_aa: CASRLGRDTEAFF
clone_size: -; j_call: TRBJ1-2; d_call: -; v_call: TRBV30; cdr3_nt: TGTGCCTGGAGAAGATCCCAGGGTGCACCTAACTATGGCTACACCTTC; cdr3_aa: CAWRRSQGAPNYGYTF
clone_size: -; j_call: TRBJ2-7; d_call: -; v_call: TRBV5-1; cdr3_nt: TGCGCCAGCAGCTTCGATCAAGGGATGGGGCAGTACTTC; cdr3_aa: CASSFDQGMGQYF
clone_size: -; j_call: TRBJ2-7; d_call: TRBD1; v_call: TRBV25-1; cdr3_nt: TGTGCCAGCAGCGAGACAGGGTCGGCCGAGCAGTACTTC; cdr3_aa: CASSETGSAEQYF
clone_size: -; j_call: TRBJ1-2; d_call: -; v_call: TRBV2; cdr3_nt: TGTGCCAGCAGTGATCAGGAGTTATGGAGGGGCTACACCTTC; cdr3_aa: CASSDQELWRGYTF
clone_size: -; j_call: TRBJ2-3; d_call: -; v_call: TRBV20-1; cdr3_nt: TGCAGTGTCGCGGGAATGGATACGCAGTATTTT; cdr3_aa: CSVAGMDTQYF
clone_size: -; j_call: TRBJ2-3; d_call: -; v_call: TRBV19; cdr3_nt: TGTGCCAGTAGTACGGGGGAGGGCACAGATACGCAGTATTTT; cdr3_aa: CASSTGEGTDTQYF
clone_size: -; j_call: TRBJ1-1; d_call: -; v_call: TRBV7-9; cdr3_nt: TGTGCCAGCAGTTCGACAGGGAACACTGAAGCTTTCTTT; cdr3_aa: CASSSTGNTEAFF